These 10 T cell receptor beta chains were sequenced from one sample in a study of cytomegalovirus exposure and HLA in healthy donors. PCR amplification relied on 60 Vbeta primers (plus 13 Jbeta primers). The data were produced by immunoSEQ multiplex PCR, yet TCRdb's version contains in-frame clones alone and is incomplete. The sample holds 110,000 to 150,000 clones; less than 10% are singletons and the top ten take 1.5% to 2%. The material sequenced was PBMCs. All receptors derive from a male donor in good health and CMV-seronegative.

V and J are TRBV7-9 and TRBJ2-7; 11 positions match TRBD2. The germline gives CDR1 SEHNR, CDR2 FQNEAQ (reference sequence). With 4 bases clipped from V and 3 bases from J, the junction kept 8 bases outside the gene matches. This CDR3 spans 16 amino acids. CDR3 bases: TGTGCCAGCAGCTCCCAGACTAGCGGGAACGTCTACGAGCAGTACTTC. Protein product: CASSSQTSGNVYEQYF.

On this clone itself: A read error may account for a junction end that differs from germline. CDR3 DNA sequence: TGTGTCAGCAGCTTATCAGGGCAGACTCTCAATCAGCCCCAGCATTTT. This gives the protein CVSSLSGQTLNQPQHF. The chain employs TRBV7-2 and TRBJ1-5; the D gene is possibly TRBD1 (5 bases). This CDR3 has 16 residues. CDR1 and CDR2 from the germline V gene are SGHTA and FQGNSA.

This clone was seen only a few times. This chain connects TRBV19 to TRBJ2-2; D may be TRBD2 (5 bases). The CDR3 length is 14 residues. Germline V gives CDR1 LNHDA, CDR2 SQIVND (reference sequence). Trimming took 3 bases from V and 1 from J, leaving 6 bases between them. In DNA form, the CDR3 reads TGTGCCAGTAGTATTCGGGGGAACACCGGGGAGCTGTTTTTT. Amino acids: CASSIRGNTGELFF.

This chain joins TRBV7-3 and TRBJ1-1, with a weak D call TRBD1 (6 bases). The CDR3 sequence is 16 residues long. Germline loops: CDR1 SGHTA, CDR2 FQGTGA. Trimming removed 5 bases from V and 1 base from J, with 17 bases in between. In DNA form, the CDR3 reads TGTGCCAGCAGCCCAAGGGGGGGCGGGGGGAACACTGAAGCTTTCTTT. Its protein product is CASSPRGGGGNTEAFF.

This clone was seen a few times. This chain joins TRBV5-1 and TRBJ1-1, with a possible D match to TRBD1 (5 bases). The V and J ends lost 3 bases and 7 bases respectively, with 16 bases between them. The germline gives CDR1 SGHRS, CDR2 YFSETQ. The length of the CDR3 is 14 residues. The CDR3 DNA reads TGCGCCAGCAGCTCGGCCGGGGGTCGCAGTGAAGCTTTCTTT. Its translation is CASSSAGGRSEAFF.

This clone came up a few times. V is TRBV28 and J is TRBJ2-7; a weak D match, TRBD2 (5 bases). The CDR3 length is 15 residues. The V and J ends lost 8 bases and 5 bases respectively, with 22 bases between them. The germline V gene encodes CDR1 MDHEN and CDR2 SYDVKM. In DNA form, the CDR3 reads TGTGCCAGCGGAGTCTCGACTACCTCGGATGACGAGCAGTACTTC. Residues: CASGVSTTSDDEQYF.

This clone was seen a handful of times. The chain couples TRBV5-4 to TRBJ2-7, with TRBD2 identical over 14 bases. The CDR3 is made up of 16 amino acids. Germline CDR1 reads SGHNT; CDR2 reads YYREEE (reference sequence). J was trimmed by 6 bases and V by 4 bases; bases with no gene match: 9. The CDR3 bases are TGTGCCAGCAGCGACCGACTAGCGGGGGGGCTGGGCGAGCAGTACTTC. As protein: CASSDRLAGGLGEQYF.

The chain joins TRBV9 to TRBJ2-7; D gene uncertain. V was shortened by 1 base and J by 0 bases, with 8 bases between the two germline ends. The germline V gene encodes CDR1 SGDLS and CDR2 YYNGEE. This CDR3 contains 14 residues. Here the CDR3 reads CASSVSTDSYEQYF. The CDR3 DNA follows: TGTGCCAGCAGCGTATCAACTGACTCCTACGAGCAGTACTTC.

CDR3 residues: CASSYLSGSGYEQYF. Written as DNA, the CDR3 is TGTGCCAGCAGTTACCTTAGCGGGAGTGGCTACGAGCAGTACTTC. The chain links TRBV6-5 to TRBJ2-7; 9 bases are shared with TRBD2. The CDR3 loop spans 15 amino acids. J gave up 3 bases and V 2 bases, and 5 bases lay outside the gene matches. CDR1 is MNHEY, CDR2 SVGAGI, per germline.

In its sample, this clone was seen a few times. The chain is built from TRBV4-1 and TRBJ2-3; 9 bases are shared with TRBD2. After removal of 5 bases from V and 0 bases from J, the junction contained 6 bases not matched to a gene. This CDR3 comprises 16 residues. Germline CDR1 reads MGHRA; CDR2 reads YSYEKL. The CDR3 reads CASSELAGVSTDTQYF. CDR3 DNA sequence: TGCGCCAGCAGCGAACTAGCGGGTGTAAGCACAGATACGCAGTATTTT.